These 21 T cell receptor beta chains were sequenced from one sample in a study of blood T cell repertoires in COVID-19. Data came from immunoSEQ multiplex PCR; TCRdb stores just in-frame clones and leaves some out. The sample lists over 200,000 clones, roughly 87% occurring once. Sequences were obtained from peripheral blood. All receptors derive from a man between 35 and 55 years old with active or convalescent COVID-19.

V is TRBV27 and J is TRBJ2-7; D uncertain. Between the trimmed V and J ends, which lost 6 bases and 1 base, there was a span of 10 bases. This CDR3 region has 13 residues. CDR1 and CDR2 from the germline V gene are MNHEY and SMNVEV (reference sequence). CDR3 protein: CASSPTSSYEQYF. CDR3 sequence (DNA): TGTGCCAGCAGCCCAACAAGTTCCTACGAGCAGTACTTC.

CDR3 sequence reads: CASSSLRTAGQETQYF. The DNA for the CDR3 is TGTGCCAGCAGTTCTTTACGGACAGCTGGCCAAGAGACCCAGTACTTC. V and J are TRBV27 and TRBJ2-5, with D possibly matching TRBD1 (6 bases). The germline CDR1 and CDR2 sequences are MNHEY and SMNVEV (reference sequence). This CDR3 is 16 amino acids long. V was cut by 4 bases and J by 1 base, with 16 bases left in between.

The chain couples TRBV29-1 to TRBJ2-2; maybe TRBD2 (5 bases). Germline loops: CDR1 SQVTM, CDR2 ANQGSEA. The V end lost 3 bases, the J end lost 3 bases, and 8 bases lay between the germline ends. The CDR3 has 13 residues. CDR3 DNA: TGCAGCGTTGACGAGGGATACACCGGGGAGCTGTTTTTT. Translating gives CSVDEGYTGELFF.

This clone was counted only a few times. The chain couples TRBV19 to TRBJ1-1; perhaps TRBD1 as D (5 bases). In germline, CDR1 is LNHDA, CDR2 SQIVND (reference sequence). CDR3 size: 14 residues. The germline V and J ends were trimmed by 4 bases and 0 bases, with 9 bases remaining between them. The CDR3 region has the DNA TGTGCCAGTAGTAATCAGGGTTTGAACACTGAAGCTTTCTTT. This sequence encodes CASSNQGLNTEAFF.

This clone was counted only a few times. The genes are TRBV4-2 and TRBJ2-2, with a tentative D call TRBD2 (5 bases). The V end was cut by 0 bases, the J end by 2 bases, with 16 bases between. This CDR3 comprises 18 residues. Germline assignment: CDR1 LGHNA and CDR2 YNFKEQ. CDR3 sequence: CASSQEAARRLNTGELFF. The CDR3 bases are TGTGCCAGCAGCCAAGAGGCAGCTAGGCGACTAAACACCGGGGAGCTGTTTTTT.

This chain links TRBV9 with TRBJ2-1; D gene uncertain. The CDR3 consists of 15 residues. Germline-derived CDR1 and CDR2 are SGDLS and YYNGEE. V gave up 0 bases and J gave up 3 bases, with 10 bases separating them. As DNA, the CDR3 is TGTGCCAGCAGCGTAGCTGGTCCAGGCTACAATGAGCAGTTCTTC. The encoded protein is CASSVAGPGYNEQFF.

V gene TRBV29-1 combines with J gene TRBJ2-5; 7 bases match TRBD1. Germline CDR1 SQVTM, CDR2 ANQGSEA. The CDR3 spans 16 residues. Unmatched junction bases numbered 13, after V lost 2 bases and J lost 4 bases. CDR3 DNA: TGCAGCGTTGAATCGCGATACAGGGGTAACAGAGAGACCCAGTACTTC. Amino acids: CSVESRYRGNRETQYF.

CDR3 protein: CASSEPRDRRNTEAFF. The CDR3 DNA reads TGTGCCAGCAGTGAACCGCGGGACAGGAGAAACACTGAAGCTTTCTTT. V usage is TRBV6-1 and J usage is TRBJ1-1; 8 positions match TRBD1. J gave up 2 bases and V 2 bases, and 7 bases lay outside the gene matches. The CDR3 sequence is 16 residues long. Germline V gene lookup returns CDR1 MNHNS and CDR2 SASEGT.

The chain is built from TRBV28 and TRBJ2-7, with 7 bases identical to TRBD1. From germline, CDR1 is MDHEN and CDR2 SYDVKM. V lost 4 bases, J lost 2 bases, and 5 bases stayed unmatched. The CDR3 has 14 residues. The CDR3 coding sequence is TGTGCCAGCAGTTCCCCGACAGGGCCCTACGAGCAGTACTTC. It specifies CASSSPTGPYEQYF.

This rearrangement joins TRBV30 to TRBJ1-6; TRBD1 matches at 8 bases. This CDR3 contains 14 residues. J lost 7 bases, V lost 3 bases, and 5 bases had no gene match. From germline, CDR1 is GTSNPN and CDR2 SVGIG (reference sequence). CDR3 protein: CAWSPGQGNSPLHF. CDR3 in DNA: TGTGCCTGGAGCCCCGGACAGGGAAATTCACCCCTCCACTTT.

The rearrangement uses TRBV9 and TRBJ2-3, with D unresolved. The V and J ends lost 4 bases and 0 bases respectively, with 9 bases between them. Germline V lookup: CDR1 SGDLS, CDR2 YYNGEE. CDR3 length equals 14 residues. The CDR3 spells CASSFTGSTDTQYF. CDR3 nucleotide sequence: TGTGCCAGCAGCTTTACCGGGAGCACAGATACGCAGTATTTT.

J is TRBJ1-1 and V is TRBV18, with TRBD1 identical over 8 bases. CDR3 size: 13 residues. The ends lost 3 bases at V and 9 bases at J; junction bases unmatched: 6. CDR1 KGHSH and CDR2 LQKENI come from the germline V gene. The CDR3, as DNA: TGTGCCAGCTCACCGGGACAGGAAGAGAAAGCTTTCTTT. Translated, it gives CASSPGQEEKAFF.

This clone was seen just once. The chain couples TRBV28 to TRBJ2-7; D may be TRBD1 (6 bases). Germline V gene sequence: CDR1 MDHEN, CDR2 SYDVKM. This CDR3 contains 15 residues. V lost 10 bases to trimming and J lost 0 bases, with 19 bases between them. CDR3 nucleotides: TGTGCCATCTTTGGCCGGGACAAGAGCTCCTACGAGCAGTACTTC. Translation gives CAIFGRDKSSYEQYF.

The chain recombines TRBV5-1 with TRBJ2-2, with TRBD1 matching over 9 bases. CDR1 is SGHRS, CDR2 YFSETQ, per germline. V gave up 0 bases and J gave up 10 bases; unmatched junction bases: 13. The CDR3 is 17 amino acids. The CDR3 nucleotides read TGCGCCAGCAGCTTGGATACACAGGGGGCGAGAGGTTCGGAGCTGTTTTTT. This translates into CASSLDTQGARGSELFF.

V usage is TRBV10-3 and J usage is TRBJ1-3; D uncertain. CDR1 and CDR2 from the germline V gene are ENHRY and SYGVKD. The germline V and J ends were trimmed by 10 bases and 0 bases, with 16 bases remaining between them. CDR3 length: 15 amino acids. CDR3 nucleotide sequence: TGTGCCACCGGGGAGGGTCCAAGCTCTGGAAACACCATATATTTT. As protein: CATGEGPSSGNTIYF.

J is TRBJ1-2 and V is TRBV28, with a weak D call TRBD1 (6 bases). The germline CDR1 and CDR2 sequences are MDHEN and SYDVKM. Deletions cut 8 bases from V and 4 bases from J, with 11 bases between. The CDR3 totals 12 residues. CDR3 protein: CASLDSPYGYTF. In nucleotides, the CDR3 is TGTGCCAGCCTGGACAGCCCCTATGGCTACACCTTC.

This chain joins TRBV7-2 and TRBJ2-2; 9 nucleotides agree with TRBD1. In germline, CDR1 is SGHTA, CDR2 FQGNSA. With V trimmed by 5 bases and J by 3 bases, 7 bases remained unmatched. This CDR3 spans 16 amino acids. CDR3 sequence: CASSTYRGRDTGELFF. In nucleotides, the CDR3 is TGTGCCAGCAGCACTTACAGGGGGCGCGACACCGGGGAGCTGTTTTTT.

V usage is TRBV28 and J usage is TRBJ1-4, with D perhaps matching TRBD1 (5 bases). The CDR3 runs to 12 residues. In germline, CDR1 is MDHEN, CDR2 SYDVKM. V was trimmed by 11 bases and J by 8 bases, leaving 15 bases between them. CDR3 DNA sequence: TGTGCCGCCCAGGGAGGAAAAGAAAAACTGTTTTTT. The encoded protein is CAAQGGKEKLFF.

The genes are TRBV2 and TRBJ1-5; TRBD1 agrees at 9 bases. Losses at the gene ends were 5 bases for V and 7 bases for J; bases not matched to a gene: 9. The CDR3 is 15 amino acids. Germline loops: CDR1 SNHLY, CDR2 FYNNEI. DNA of the CDR3: TGTGCCAGCAGTTACACACAGGGGGCTGGCCAGCCCCAGCATTTT. Translation: CASSYTQGAGQPQHF.

This chain uses TRBV5-1 with TRBJ1-1, with D uncertain. There are 14 residues in the CDR3. The ends were cut back, 1 base at V and 1 base at J, with 8 bases in the middle. CDR1 is SGHRS, CDR2 YFSETQ, per germline. The CDR3 loop is CASSLWQRNTEAFF. In DNA, the CDR3 is TGCGCCAGCAGCTTGTGGCAGCGGAACACTGAAGCTTTCTTT.

The gene calls are TRBV11-2 and TRBJ1-1, with D possibly TRBD1 on 6 matching bases. The germline V gene has CDR1 SGHAT and CDR2 FQNNGV. V dropped 5 bases and J dropped 1 base, with 8 bases sitting between them. This CDR3 is 13 amino acids long. The CDR3 here is CASSRGTNTEAFF. Here the CDR3 DNA reads TGTGCCAGCAGCAGGGGGACGAACACTGAAGCTTTCTTT.